Here is one T cell receptor beta chain with its context. The antigen remains undetermined. These data belong to a study of T cell responses to AZD1222 COVID-19 vaccine. About the study: Second-dose intervals of approximately 4 or approximately 12 weeks were pooled.

The repertoire was sequenced with immunoSEQ multiplex PCR; TCRdb's copy has only in-frame clones and lacks some. The sample holds approximately 190,000 clones, 90% to 95% seen once. Study conclusions and caveats: A mostly white British donor set with more females was recruited, and clonal diversity was possibly underestimated. Recipients of two AZD1222 doses showed rising Spike-specific TCR breadth and depth. Vaccine-related CD4 TCRs covered spike, predominating at 160-218 and 743-854.

The germline V gene has CDR1 SGHDN and CDR2 FVKESK. V was cut by 0 bases and J by 0 bases, with 10 bases left in between. The CDR3 contains 16 residues. The clonotype comes from an adult in good health. J is TRBJ2-3 and V is TRBV14; tentative D call: TRBD1 (6 bases). The sequences come from peripheral blood, collected on day 0 of AZD1222 vaccination. The CDR3 loop reads CASSQDPTGSTDTQYF. CDR3 DNA sequence: TGTGCCAGCAGCCAAGATCCGACAGGTAGCACAGATACGCAGTATTTT.